This T cell receptor (beta chain) is drawn from a study of Graves' ophthalmopathy and Graves' hyperthyroidism. Looking at the study overall: Hyperthyroidism was classified as stable if no ophthalmopathy occurred within 18 months of follow-up.

TCR beta CDR3 regions were amplified from RNA transcripts. After a first-round RT-PCR with HTBI primers, a second-round multiplex PCR was run. TCRdb ran MiXCR on the multiplex PCR reads and lists one entry per CDR3 protein. The sample lists approximately 540,000 distinct CDR3 sequences; roughly 40% were seen once. Among the hyperthyroidism patients, all were newly diagnosed, aged 18 to 65, with under 2 months' duration. This clonotype was found once. The CDR3 totals 10 residues. Trimming removed 8 bases from V and 8 bases from J, with 9 bases in between. From germline, CDR1 is MDHEN and CDR2 SYDVKM. The TCR originated in an adult man with Graves' hyperthyroidism. The chain employs TRBV28 and TRBJ1-2, with no clear D. Sequenced sample: peripheral blood or thyroid tissue (not recorded which). CDR3 DNA sequence: TGTGCCAGCTGGTCCGGCGGCTACACCTTC. It encodes CASWSGGYTF.